These 14 T cell receptor beta chains originate from one sample sequenced in a study of response to subunit inactivated influenza vaccine. TCRdb processed the RT-PCR reads anew with MiXCR; each CDR3 protein has one entry. The sample has a few hundred thousand distinct CDR3 sequences; about 14% are singletons. The starting material was PBMCs from blood, obtained roughly 12 days after vaccination. These receptors originate from a man aged 50-59 years who received an inactivated influenza vaccine.

This clonotype was counted only a few times. The chain carries TRBV12-3 or TRBV12-4 and TRBJ2-7, with 7 bases that match TRBD2. V shed 7 bases, J shed 5 bases, and the junction held 8 bases outside the gene matches. The CDR3 extends over 13 amino acids. The chain's CDR3 is CASKPGRSHEQYF. The CDR3 bases are TGTGCCAGCAAACCCGGGAGGTCCCACGAGCAGTACTTC.

The chain joins TRBV5-5 to TRBJ2-4; TRBD2 is a possible D gene (6 bases). The V end lost 0 bases, the J end lost 8 bases, and 12 bases lay between the germline ends. The CDR3 has 14 amino acids. The germline V gene encodes CDR1 SGHKS and CDR2 YYEKEE (reference sequence). The CDR3 coding sequence is TGTGCCAGCAGCTTGGGACCGGAGGGCGACATTCAGTACTTC. This codes for CASSLGPEGDIQYF.

The chain couples TRBV14 to TRBJ2-7; 10 nucleotides match TRBD2. The CDR3 sequence is 16 residues long. Unmatched junction bases numbered 7, after V lost 5 bases and J lost 0 bases. The germline V gene has CDR1 SGHDN and CDR2 FVKESK. CDR3 amino acids: CASSTGTSVFSYEQYF. In DNA form, the CDR3 reads TGTGCCAGCAGCACCGGGACTAGCGTATTCTCCTACGAGCAGTACTTC.

This clonotype came up a few times. The V and J genes are TRBV20-1 and TRBJ2-1, with 9 bases fitting TRBD2. CDR1 and CDR2 (germline): DFQATT, SNEGSKA (reference sequence). Trimming at V came to 6 bases and at J to 7 bases, leaving 16 bases not matched to a gene. The CDR3 sequence is 16 residues long. Here the CDR3 DNA reads TGCAGTGCCCAGCAGGCTAGCGGGACGATGCTGAATGAGCAGTTCTTC. It encodes CSAQQASGTMLNEQFF.

J is TRBJ1-4 and V is TRBV4-1; unclear D gene. The CDR3 is 15 amino acids. In germline, CDR1 is MGHRA, CDR2 YSYEKL. V lost 6 bases and J lost 0, with 11 bases in between. For the CDR3, the DNA is TGCGCCAGCAGTCCCACTGCCGCAACTAATGAAAAACTGTTTTTT. Translating gives CASSPTAATNEKLFF.

The chain is built from TRBV11-2 and TRBJ1-6, with a possible D match to TRBD1 (6 bases). The CDR3 loop spans 19 amino acids. Between the trimmed V and J ends, which lost 2 bases and 5 bases, there was a span of 22 bases. Germline loops: CDR1 SGHAT, CDR2 FQNNGV. CDR3 amino acids: CASSLRAGRRQDDNSPLHF. The CDR3 nucleotides read TGTGCCAGCAGCTTACGGGCAGGGCGTAGACAGGATGATAATTCACCCCTCCACTTT.

The chain has TRBV18 and TRBJ2-1; 8 bases line up with TRBD2. The CDR3 runs 15 residues. J lost 7 bases, V lost 6 bases, and 11 bases had no gene match. In germline, CDR1 is KGHSH, CDR2 LQKENI. The CDR3 DNA is TGTGCCAGCTCCCTCGGAGCGGGAGAGTTTAATGAGCAGTTCTTC. This translates into CASSLGAGEFNEQFF.

This clonotype appeared many times. The chain combines TRBV29-1 with TRBJ2-5; TRBD2 is a possible D gene (7 bases). V lost 4 bases and J 5 bases, leaving 14 bases between the germline ends. Germline V gene lookup returns CDR1 SQVTM and CDR2 ANQGSEA. The CDR3 extends over 13 amino acids. This CDR3 is CSVVGGRRETQYF. CDR3 coding DNA: TGCAGCGTTGTCGGGGGGCGTCGGGAGACCCAGTACTTC.

The chain employs TRBV5-1 and TRBJ2-1; D is possibly TRBD1 (5 bases). The V end was cut by 6 bases, the J end by 0 bases, with 16 bases between. Germline V lookup: CDR1 SGHRS, CDR2 YFSETQ. The CDR3 is 16 amino acids. CDR3 nucleotides: TGCGCCAGCAACCCTGGTGGTCAGGGCTCCTACAATGAGCAGTTCTTC. Amino acids: CASNPGGQGSYNEQFF.

This clonotype has only a few counts. CDR3 in amino acids: CASSLGGGPLYEQFF. The CDR3 region has the DNA TGCGCCAGCAGCCTCGGGGGGGGGCCGTTGTATGAGCAGTTCTTC. The chain employs TRBV4-1 and TRBJ2-1, with 8 positions matching TRBD2. The CDR3 is made up of 15 amino acids. Germline V gene sequence: CDR1 MGHRA, CDR2 YSYEKL. With V trimmed by 4 bases and J by 8 bases, 10 bases remained unmatched.

This clonotype was seen more than once but under ten times. The chain uses TRBV6-5 and TRBJ1-2; D is perhaps TRBD1 (5 bases). The V end was cut by 2 bases, the J end by 2 bases, with 9 bases between. The CDR3 contains 14 residues. Germline V gene lookup returns CDR1 MNHEY and CDR2 SVGAGI. The CDR3 DNA reads as TGTGCCAGCAGTTACAAGGAGGGGAACTATGGCTACACCTTC. Its translation is CASSYKEGNYGYTF.

Ten or more counts support this clonotype. The V and J genes are TRBV15 and TRBJ2-3, with 10 nucleotides matching TRBD2. CDR3 length: 16 amino acids. Germline CDR1 LNHNV, CDR2 YYDKDF (reference sequence). Trimming cost V 1 base and J 4 bases; bases outside gene matches: 5. CDR3 loop: CATSRGLAGEADTQYF. The CDR3 region has the DNA TGTGCCACCAGCAGAGGGCTAGCGGGAGAAGCAGATACGCAGTATTTT.

This chain links TRBV14 with TRBJ2-3; no firm D call. There are 13 residues in the CDR3. V gave up 3 bases and J gave up 6 bases, with 10 bases separating them. CDR1 is SGHDN, CDR2 FVKESK, per germline. The CDR3 loop is CASSQSPFDTQYF. For the CDR3, the DNA is TGTGCCAGCAGCCAGTCCCCCTTTGATACGCAGTATTTT.

The sample holds a few counts of this clonotype. The chain links TRBV12-3 or TRBV12-4 to TRBJ2-7; TRBD1 matches 8 bases. The J segment lost 1 base and the V segment lost 6 bases, leaving 11 bases of the junction unmatched. The CDR3 is made up of 16 amino acids. The CDR3 loop is CASSKAGQGLSYEQYF. CDR3 sequence (DNA): TGTGCCAGCAGCAAGGCCGGACAGGGTTTGTCCTACGAGCAGTACTTC.